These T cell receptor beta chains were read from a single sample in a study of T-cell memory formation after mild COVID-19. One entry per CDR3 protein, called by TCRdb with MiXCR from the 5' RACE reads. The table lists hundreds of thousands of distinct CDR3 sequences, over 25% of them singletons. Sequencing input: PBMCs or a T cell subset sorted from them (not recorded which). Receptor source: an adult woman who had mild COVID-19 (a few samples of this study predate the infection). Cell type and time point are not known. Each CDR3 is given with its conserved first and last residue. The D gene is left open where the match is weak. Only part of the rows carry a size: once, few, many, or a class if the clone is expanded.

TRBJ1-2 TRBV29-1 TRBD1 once TGCAGCGTTGGGGACAGGGGAATTGGCTACACCTTC CSVGDRGIGYTF
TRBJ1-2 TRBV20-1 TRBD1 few TGCAGTGCTATGACAGGGGGCGGCTACACCTTC CSAMTGGGYTF
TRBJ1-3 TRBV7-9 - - TGTGCCAGCAGCTTAAGCTTTACCGGGAGTGGAAACACCATATATTTT CASSLSFTGSGNTIYF
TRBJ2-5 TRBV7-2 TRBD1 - TGTGCCAGCAGCTTAGCCCACACAGGGGGAGAGACCCAGTACTTC CASSLAHTGGETQYF
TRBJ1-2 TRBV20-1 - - TGCAGTGCTAGGGGGGGTGGAAACTATGGCTACACCTTC CSARGGGNYGYTF
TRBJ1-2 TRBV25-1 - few TGTGCCAGCAGTAACCGGGACAAGCCTTATGGCTACACCTTC CASSNRDKPYGYTF
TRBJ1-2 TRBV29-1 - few TGCAGCGTTGAAGGGGCAGAGAACTATGGCTACACCTTC CSVEGAENYGYTF
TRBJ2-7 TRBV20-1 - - TGCAGTGCTCCTGCAGGGGAACTCTACGAGCAGTACTTC CSAPAGELYEQYF
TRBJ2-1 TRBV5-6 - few TGTGCCAGCAGCTTGTTGGGAGCCCGGAGTGAGCAGTTCTTC CASSLLGARSEQFF
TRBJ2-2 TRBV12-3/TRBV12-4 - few TGTGCCAGCAGTCTATCACCTTCGGCCGGGGAGCTGTTTTTT CASSLSPSAGELFF
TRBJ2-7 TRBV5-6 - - TGTGCCAGCAGCGGGCGGCTACCGAGCTCCTACGAGCAGTACTTC CASSGRLPSSYEQYF
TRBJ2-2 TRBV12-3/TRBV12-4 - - TGTGCCAGCAGCTTTAGATTGGGGCGCCGGGAGCTGTTTTTT CASSFRLGRRELFF
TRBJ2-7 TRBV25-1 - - TGTGCCAGCAGTGTAGCGTCGGGAGAAGAGGGCTACGAGCAGTACTTC CASSVASGEEGYEQYF
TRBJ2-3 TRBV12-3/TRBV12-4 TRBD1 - TGTGCCAGCAGCCCTAGGACAGGGCAGCATACGCAGTATTTT CASSPRTGQHTQYF
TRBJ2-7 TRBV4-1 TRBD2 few TGCGCCAGCAGCCACGGCCCTAGCGGGGAATTGTACGAGCAGTACTTC CASSHGPSGELYEQYF
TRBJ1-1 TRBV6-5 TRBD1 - TGTGCCAGCAGTAAGTTACCGGGACAGTCTTATGAAGCTTTCTTT CASSKLPGQSYEAFF